Each of the 3 T cell receptor beta chains below was sequenced from the same sample in a study of blood T cell repertoires in COVID-19. Sequencing used immunoSEQ multiplex PCR; TCRdb keeps in-frame clones, though not all of them. The profile shows roughly 300,000 clones, more than 75% of them singletons. Specimen: peripheral blood. The receptors originated from a woman aged 40 to 49 who had recovered from COVID-19.

This chain connects TRBV6-2 or TRBV6-3 to TRBJ1-5, with no clear D. V was clipped by 6 bases and J by 0 bases, with 12 bases between them. The CDR3 runs to 15 residues. Germline CDR1 MNHEY, CDR2 SVGEGT. The DNA for the CDR3 is TGTGCCAGCAGCCGCCCCAGGCATAGCAATCAGCCCCAGCATTTT. Translating it yields CASSRPRHSNQPQHF.

The chain couples TRBV6-4 to TRBJ1-1, with TRBD1 matching 9 bases. CDR3 length: 16 residues. J gave up 3 bases and V 9 bases, and 14 bases lay outside the gene matches. Germline V gene data show CDR1 as MRHNA and CDR2 as SNTAGT. CDR3 in DNA: TGTGCCAGACCGGGACAGGGTCCCCCCTGGGACACTGAAGCTTTCTTT. This codes for CARPGQGPPWDTEAFF.

This clone was counted only a few times. The CDR3 nucleotides are TGTGCCAGCAGCCCCAACAGGGACGAGCAGTACTTC. Protein: CASSPNRDEQYF. The chain joins TRBV12-3 or TRBV12-4 to TRBJ2-7, with D maybe TRBD1 (6 bases). V was shortened by 6 bases and J by 5 bases, with 11 bases between the two germline ends. This CDR3 is 12 amino acids long.